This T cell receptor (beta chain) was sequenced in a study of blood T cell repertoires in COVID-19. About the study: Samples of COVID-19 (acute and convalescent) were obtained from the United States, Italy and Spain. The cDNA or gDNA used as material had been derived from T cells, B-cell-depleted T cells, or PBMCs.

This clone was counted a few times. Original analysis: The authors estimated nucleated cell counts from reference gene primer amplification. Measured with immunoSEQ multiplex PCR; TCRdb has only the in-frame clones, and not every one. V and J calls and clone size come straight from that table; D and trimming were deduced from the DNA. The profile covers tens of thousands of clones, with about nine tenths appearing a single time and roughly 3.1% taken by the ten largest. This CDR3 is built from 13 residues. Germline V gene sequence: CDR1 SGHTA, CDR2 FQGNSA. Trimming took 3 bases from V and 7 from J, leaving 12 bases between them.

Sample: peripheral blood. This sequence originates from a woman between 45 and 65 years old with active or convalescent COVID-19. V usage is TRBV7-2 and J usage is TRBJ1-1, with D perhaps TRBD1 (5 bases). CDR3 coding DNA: TGTGCCAGCAGCTTTACAGGTCCAGGTGAAGCTTTCTTT. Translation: CASSFTGPGEAFF.